Listed below are T cell receptor beta chains from one sample, sequenced in a study of control samples from healthy donors and cancer patients. Sequencing was performed with immunoSEQ multiplex PCR; in TCRdb, only in-frame clones are kept and a portion is missing. Of about 53,000 clones listed, around 90% were seen once; the top ten hold around an eighth. Sequenced material: PBMCs. These receptors all stem from a man in his sixties with head and neck cancer. The CDR3 runs from the conserved cysteine through the conserved F or W. Each record gives: D gene, J gene, V gene, CDR3 protein. A D gene is named only where the DNA matches it firmly.

D gene: NA
J gene: TRBJ1-2
V gene: TRBV7-9
CDR3 protein: CASSLRVLGGYTF

D gene: TRBD2
J gene: TRBJ2-3
V gene: TRBV4-3
CDR3 protein: CASSRGLAGGTDTQYF

D gene: NA
J gene: TRBJ2-7
V gene: TRBV25-1
CDR3 protein: CASSKGTELSYEQYF

D gene: NA
J gene: TRBJ1-4
V gene: TRBV28
CDR3 protein: CASTQGSTNEKLFF

D gene: NA
J gene: TRBJ1-5
V gene: TRBV5-1
CDR3 protein: CASSLRTADRNQPQHF

D gene: NA
J gene: TRBJ1-5
V gene: TRBV5-1
CDR3 protein: CASRTGRAWNQPQHF

D gene: NA
J gene: TRBJ2-5
V gene: TRBV28
CDR3 protein: CASSFGVRGRPQETQYF

D gene: NA
J gene: TRBJ2-3
V gene: TRBV6-8
CDR3 protein: CASSYSTLGDTQYF

D gene: TRBD1
J gene: TRBJ2-7
V gene: TRBV7-6
CDR3 protein: CASSPGQGIHEQYF

D gene: NA
J gene: TRBJ2-1
V gene: TRBV21-1
CDR3 protein: CASTPREQFF

D gene: NA
J gene: TRBJ2-1
V gene: TRBV7-2
CDR3 protein: CASSLVRNEQFF

D gene: NA
J gene: TRBJ1-1
V gene: TRBV4-2
CDR3 protein: CASSQGYGNTEAFF

D gene: TRBD1
J gene: TRBJ1-6
V gene: TRBV7-9
CDR3 protein: CASSFMTGSLNSPLHF

D gene: NA
J gene: TRBJ1-1
V gene: TRBV7-2
CDR3 protein: CASSLGGALNTEAFF

D gene: NA
J gene: TRBJ2-7
V gene: TRBV4-3
CDR3 protein: CASSQDIPYEQYF

D gene: NA
J gene: TRBJ2-1
V gene: TRBV12-5
CDR3 protein: CASGLNFGTCWPDEQFF

D gene: NA
J gene: TRBJ2-2
V gene: TRBV5-6
CDR3 protein: CASSALVRGGSGELFF

D gene: TRBD1
J gene: TRBJ1-5
V gene: TRBV19
CDR3 protein: CASSGRGLLQPQHF

D gene: NA
J gene: TRBJ2-2
V gene: TRBV7-7
CDR3 protein: CASSLGLNTGELFF

D gene: NA
J gene: TRBJ1-1
V gene: TRBV19
CDR3 protein: CASSIVGVPNTEAFF

D gene: NA
J gene: TRBJ1-3
V gene: TRBV5-8
CDR3 protein: CASSLVRASSGNTIYF

D gene: NA
J gene: TRBJ2-7
V gene: TRBV28
CDR3 protein: CASSFYREPHEQYF

D gene: NA
J gene: TRBJ1-1
V gene: TRBV7-3
CDR3 protein: CASSLNPSNTEAFF

D gene: TRBD2
J gene: TRBJ2-1
V gene: TRBV6-6
CDR3 protein: CASSYGLAGGRDEQFF

D gene: NA
J gene: TRBJ2-5
V gene: TRBV3-1/TRBV3-2
CDR3 protein: CASSLRRGTQYF

D gene: TRBD1
J gene: TRBJ1-2
V gene: TRBV29-1
CDR3 protein: CSVTGGRKGYTF

D gene: TRBD1
J gene: TRBJ2-5
V gene: TRBV7-2
CDR3 protein: CASSLRTGRETQYF

D gene: NA
J gene: TRBJ2-3
V gene: TRBV11-3
CDR3 protein: CASSLGASRDTQYF

D gene: TRBD1
J gene: TRBJ2-7
V gene: TRBV5-1
CDR3 protein: CASSSGQALSYEQYF

D gene: NA
J gene: TRBJ2-1
V gene: TRBV28
CDR3 protein: CASRTPVIDEQFF

D gene: TRBD2
J gene: TRBJ2-1
V gene: TRBV10-2
CDR3 protein: CASRGLAGPTGEQFF

D gene: TRBD1
J gene: TRBJ2-2
V gene: TRBV27
CDR3 protein: CASSSIWPTRDRELIGELFF

D gene: NA
J gene: TRBJ1-5
V gene: TRBV6-5
CDR3 protein: CASGAGDNQPQHF

D gene: NA
J gene: TRBJ1-1
V gene: TRBV19
CDR3 protein: CASSRVNTEAFF

D gene: NA
J gene: TRBJ2-2
V gene: TRBV6-5
CDR3 protein: CASKGVARNTGELFF

D gene: NA
J gene: TRBJ2-7
V gene: TRBV7-2
CDR3 protein: CASSLDSFYEQYF

D gene: NA
J gene: TRBJ2-7
V gene: TRBV5-4
CDR3 protein: CASSLAGKVEQYF

D gene: TRBD2
J gene: TRBJ2-7
V gene: TRBV3-1/TRBV3-2
CDR3 protein: CASSLPGTSEQYF

D gene: NA
J gene: TRBJ1-1
V gene: TRBV27
CDR3 protein: CASSLRALVTEAFF

D gene: TRBD1
J gene: TRBJ2-7
V gene: TRBV14
CDR3 protein: CASSQDQGTGLYEQYF

D gene: TRBD1
J gene: TRBJ1-2
V gene: TRBV19
CDR3 protein: CASSPQGKNYGYTF

D gene: NA
J gene: TRBJ2-1
V gene: TRBV19
CDR3 protein: CASKGGASDYNEQFF

D gene: TRBD1
J gene: TRBJ2-2
V gene: TRBV7-9
CDR3 protein: CASSPGTDNINTGELFF

D gene: NA
J gene: TRBJ1-2
V gene: TRBV29-1
CDR3 protein: CSVGSADGWHGYTF

D gene: NA
J gene: TRBJ2-7
V gene: TRBV19
CDR3 protein: CASSMNDGWTYEQYF

D gene: NA
J gene: TRBJ1-5
V gene: TRBV6-2/TRBV6-3
CDR3 protein: CASSYFPDSNQPQHF

D gene: NA
J gene: TRBJ2-3
V gene: TRBV7-2
CDR3 protein: CASSRMGSDTQYF

D gene: TRBD1
J gene: TRBJ2-1
V gene: TRBV5-4
CDR3 protein: CASSLGDRAPYNEQFF

D gene: NA
J gene: TRBJ2-1
V gene: TRBV4-2
CDR3 protein: CASSQAEGAGVNEQFF

D gene: NA
J gene: TRBJ1-1
V gene: TRBV5-5
CDR3 protein: CASSWGGDTEAFF